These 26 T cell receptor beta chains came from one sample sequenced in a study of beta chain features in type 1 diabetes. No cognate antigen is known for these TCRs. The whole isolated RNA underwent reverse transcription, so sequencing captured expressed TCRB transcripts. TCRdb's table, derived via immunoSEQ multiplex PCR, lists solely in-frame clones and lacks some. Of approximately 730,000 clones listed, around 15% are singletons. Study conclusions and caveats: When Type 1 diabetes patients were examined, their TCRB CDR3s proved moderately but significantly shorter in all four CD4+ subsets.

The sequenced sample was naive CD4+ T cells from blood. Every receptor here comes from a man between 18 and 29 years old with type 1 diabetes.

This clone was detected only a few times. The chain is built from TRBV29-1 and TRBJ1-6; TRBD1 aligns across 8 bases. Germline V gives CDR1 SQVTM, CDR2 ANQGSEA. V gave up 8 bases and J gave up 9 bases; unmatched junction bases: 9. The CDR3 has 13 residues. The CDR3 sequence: CSPEGQEGSPLHF. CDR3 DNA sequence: TGCAGCCCCGAGGGACAGGAGGGTTCACCCCTCCACTTT.

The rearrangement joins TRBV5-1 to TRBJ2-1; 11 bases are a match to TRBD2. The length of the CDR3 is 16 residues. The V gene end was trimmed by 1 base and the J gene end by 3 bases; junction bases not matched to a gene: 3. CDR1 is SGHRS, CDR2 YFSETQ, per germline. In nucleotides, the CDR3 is TGCGCCAGCAGCTTGACGGGACTAGCGGACTACAATGAGCAGTTCTTC. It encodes CASSLTGLADYNEQFF.

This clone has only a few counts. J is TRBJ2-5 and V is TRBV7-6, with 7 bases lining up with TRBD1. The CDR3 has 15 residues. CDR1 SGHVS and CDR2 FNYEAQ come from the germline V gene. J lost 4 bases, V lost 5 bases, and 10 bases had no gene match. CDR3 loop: CASSSQGVAGETQYF. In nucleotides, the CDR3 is TGTGCCAGCAGCAGCCAGGGGGTTGCTGGAGAGACCCAGTACTTC. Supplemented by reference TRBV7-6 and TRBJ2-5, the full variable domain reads GAGVSQSPRYKVTKRGQDVALRCDPISGHVSLYWYRQALGQGPEFLTYFNYEAQQDKSGLPNDRFSAERPEGSISTLTIQRTEQRDSAMYRCASSSQGVAGETQYFGPGTRLLVL.

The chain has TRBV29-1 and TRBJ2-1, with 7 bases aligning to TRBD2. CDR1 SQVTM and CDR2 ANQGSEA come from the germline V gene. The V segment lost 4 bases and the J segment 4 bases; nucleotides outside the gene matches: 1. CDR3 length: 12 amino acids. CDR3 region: CSVGGGYNEQFF. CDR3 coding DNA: TGCAGCGTTGGGGGGGGATACAATGAGCAGTTCTTC.

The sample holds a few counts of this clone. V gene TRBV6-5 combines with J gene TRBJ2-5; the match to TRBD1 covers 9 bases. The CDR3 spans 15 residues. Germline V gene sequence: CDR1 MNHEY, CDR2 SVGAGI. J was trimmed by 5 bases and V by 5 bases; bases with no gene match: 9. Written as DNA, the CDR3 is TGTGCCAGCAGTAACCTACAGGGGGCTGGGGAGACCCAGTACTTC. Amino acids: CASSNLQGAGETQYF.

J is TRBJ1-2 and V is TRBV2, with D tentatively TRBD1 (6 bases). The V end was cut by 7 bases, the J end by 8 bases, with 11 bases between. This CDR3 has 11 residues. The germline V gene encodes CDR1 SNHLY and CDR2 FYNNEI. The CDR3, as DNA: TGTGCCAGCACTCCGGGGGGCGGCTACACCTTC. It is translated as CASTPGGGYTF.

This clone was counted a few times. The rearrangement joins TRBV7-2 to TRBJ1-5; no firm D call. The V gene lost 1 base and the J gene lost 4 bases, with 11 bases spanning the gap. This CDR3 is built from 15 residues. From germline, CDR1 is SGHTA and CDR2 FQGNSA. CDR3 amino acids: CASSLGRSRNQPQHF. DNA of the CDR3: TGTGCCAGCAGCTTAGGGAGGTCTCGAAATCAGCCCCAGCATTTT.

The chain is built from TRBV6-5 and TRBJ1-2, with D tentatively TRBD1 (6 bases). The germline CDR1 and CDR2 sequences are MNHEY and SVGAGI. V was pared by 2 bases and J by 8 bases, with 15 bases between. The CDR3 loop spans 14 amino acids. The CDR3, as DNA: TGTGCCAGCAGTTACGTATCAGGGGACGGCGGCTACACCTTC. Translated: CASSYVSGDGGYTF.

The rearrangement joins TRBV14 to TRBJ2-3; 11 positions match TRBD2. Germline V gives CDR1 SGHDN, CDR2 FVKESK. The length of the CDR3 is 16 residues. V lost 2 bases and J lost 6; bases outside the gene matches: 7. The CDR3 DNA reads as TGTGCCAGCAGCCAAATAGCGGGGGGGCCGTTGGATACGCAGTATTTT. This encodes CASSQIAGGPLDTQYF.

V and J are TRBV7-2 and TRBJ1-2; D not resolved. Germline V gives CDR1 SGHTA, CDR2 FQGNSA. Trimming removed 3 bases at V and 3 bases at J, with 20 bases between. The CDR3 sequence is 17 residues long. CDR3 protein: CASSFAAGVVDDYGYTF. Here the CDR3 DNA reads TGTGCCAGCAGCTTTGCAGCCGGGGTGGTTGATGACTATGGCTACACCTTC.

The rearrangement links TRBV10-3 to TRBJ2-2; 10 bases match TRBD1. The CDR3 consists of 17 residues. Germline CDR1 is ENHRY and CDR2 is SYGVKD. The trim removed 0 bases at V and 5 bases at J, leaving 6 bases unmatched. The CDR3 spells CAISESWDRGKTGELFF. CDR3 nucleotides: TGTGCCATCAGTGAGTCTTGGGACAGGGGAAAGACCGGGGAGCTGTTTTTT.

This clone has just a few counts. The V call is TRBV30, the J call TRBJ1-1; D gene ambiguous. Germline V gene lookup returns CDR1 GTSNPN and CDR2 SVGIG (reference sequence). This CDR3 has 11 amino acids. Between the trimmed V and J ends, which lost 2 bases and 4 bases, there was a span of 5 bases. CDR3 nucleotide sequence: TGTGCCTGGAGTCCAATCACTGAAGCTTTCTTT. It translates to CAWSPITEAFF.

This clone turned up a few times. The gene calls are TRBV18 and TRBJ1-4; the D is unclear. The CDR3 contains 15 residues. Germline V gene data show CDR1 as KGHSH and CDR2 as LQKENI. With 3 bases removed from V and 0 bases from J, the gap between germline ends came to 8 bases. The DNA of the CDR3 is TGTGCCAGCTCACCCCGCAGTACAACTAATGAAAAACTGTTTTTT. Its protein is CASSPRSTTNEKLFF.

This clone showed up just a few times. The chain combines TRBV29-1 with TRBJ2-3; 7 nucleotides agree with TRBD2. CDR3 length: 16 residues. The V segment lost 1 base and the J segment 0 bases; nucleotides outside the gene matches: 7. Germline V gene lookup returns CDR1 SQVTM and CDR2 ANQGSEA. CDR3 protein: CSVEVYRGVSTDTQYF. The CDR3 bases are TGCAGCGTTGAAGTTTACCGGGGGGTTAGCACAGATACGCAGTATTTT.

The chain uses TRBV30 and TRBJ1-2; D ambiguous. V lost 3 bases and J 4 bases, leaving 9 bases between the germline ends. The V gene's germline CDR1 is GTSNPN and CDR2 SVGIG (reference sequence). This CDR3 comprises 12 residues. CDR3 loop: CAWREAGYGYTF. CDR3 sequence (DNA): TGTGCCTGGAGGGAAGCGGGCTATGGCTACACCTTC.

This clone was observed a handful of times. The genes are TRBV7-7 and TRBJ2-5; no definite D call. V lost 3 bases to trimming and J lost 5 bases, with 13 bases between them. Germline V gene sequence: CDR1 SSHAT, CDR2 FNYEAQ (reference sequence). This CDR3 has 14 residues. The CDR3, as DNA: TGTGCCAGCAGCTTCGGGTCTTATGGTGAGACCCAGTACTTC. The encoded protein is CASSFGSYGETQYF.

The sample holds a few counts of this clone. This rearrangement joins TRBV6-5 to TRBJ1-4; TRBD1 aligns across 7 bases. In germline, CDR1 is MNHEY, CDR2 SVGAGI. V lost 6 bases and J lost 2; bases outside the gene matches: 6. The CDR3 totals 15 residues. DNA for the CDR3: TGTGCCAGCAGACGACAGGGAGGCACTAATGAAAAACTGTTTTTT. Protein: CASRRQGGTNEKLFF.

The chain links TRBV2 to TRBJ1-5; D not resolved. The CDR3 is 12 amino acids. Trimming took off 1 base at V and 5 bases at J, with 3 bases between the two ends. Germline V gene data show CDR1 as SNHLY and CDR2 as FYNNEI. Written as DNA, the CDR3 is TGTGCCAGCAGTGAAGTCCATCAGCCCCAGCATTTT. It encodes CASSEVHQPQHF.

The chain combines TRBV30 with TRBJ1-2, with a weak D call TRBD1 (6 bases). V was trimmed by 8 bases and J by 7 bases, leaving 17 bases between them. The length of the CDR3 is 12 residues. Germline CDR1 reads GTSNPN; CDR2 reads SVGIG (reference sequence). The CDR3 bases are TGTGCCGGCATCGGGGGGCGCGGTGGCTACACCTTC. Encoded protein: CAGIGGRGGYTF.

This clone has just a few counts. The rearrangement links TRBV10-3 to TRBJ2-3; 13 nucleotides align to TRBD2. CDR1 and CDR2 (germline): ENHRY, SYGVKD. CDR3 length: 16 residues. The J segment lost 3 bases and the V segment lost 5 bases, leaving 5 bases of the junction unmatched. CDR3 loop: CAISYTGLAGTDTQYF. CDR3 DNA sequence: TGTGCCATCAGTTACACGGGACTAGCGGGGACAGATACGCAGTATTTT.

CDR3 region: CSIGQPTNYGYTF. CDR3 in DNA: TGCAGCATAGGACAGCCGACTAACTATGGCTACACCTTC. The chain is built from TRBV29-1 and TRBJ1-2; perhaps TRBD1 as D (6 bases). Trimming took 8 bases from V and 0 from J, leaving 13 bases between them. Per the germline V gene, CDR1 is SQVTM and CDR2 is ANQGSEA. The CDR3 has 13 amino acids.

CDR3 coding DNA: TGTGCCAGCAGGGACAGGGATCTGTACAATGAGCAGTTCTTC. Translated, it gives CASRDRDLYNEQFF. V and J are TRBV6-1 and TRBJ2-1; 8 nucleotides line up with TRBD1. The CDR3 spans 14 residues. Trimming took 6 bases from V and 4 from J; bases not matched to a gene: 5. Germline V gene lookup returns CDR1 MNHNS and CDR2 SASEGT.

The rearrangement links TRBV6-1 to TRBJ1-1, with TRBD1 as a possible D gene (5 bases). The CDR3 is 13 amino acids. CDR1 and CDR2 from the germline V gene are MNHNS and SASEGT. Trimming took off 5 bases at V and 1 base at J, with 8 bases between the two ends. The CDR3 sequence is CASSLGTNTEAFF. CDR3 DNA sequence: TGTGCCAGCAGTCTAGGGACGAACACTGAAGCTTTCTTT.

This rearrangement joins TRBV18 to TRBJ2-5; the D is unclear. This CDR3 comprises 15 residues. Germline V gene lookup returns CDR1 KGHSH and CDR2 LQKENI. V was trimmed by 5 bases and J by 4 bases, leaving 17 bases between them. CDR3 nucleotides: TGTGCCAGCTCAGATGCGGCACAGAGCCTAGAGACCCAGTACTTC. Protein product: CASSDAAQSLETQYF.

The CDR3 reads CASSWRENTEAFF. CDR3 in DNA: TGTGCCAGCAGCTGGCGAGAAAACACTGAAGCTTTCTTT. The chain links TRBV7-9 to TRBJ1-1; the D is unclear. Germline V gives CDR1 SEHNR, CDR2 FQNEAQ (reference sequence). Trimming shortened V by 4 bases and J by 2 bases, and 8 bases separated the two germline ends. There are 13 residues in the CDR3.

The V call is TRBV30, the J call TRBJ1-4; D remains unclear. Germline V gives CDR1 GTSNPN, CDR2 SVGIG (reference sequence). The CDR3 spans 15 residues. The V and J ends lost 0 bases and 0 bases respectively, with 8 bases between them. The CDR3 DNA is TGTGCCTGGAGTGTTTGGGAGGCAACTAATGAAAAACTGTTTTTT. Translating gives CAWSVWEATNEKLFF.